This passage covers 29 T cell receptor beta chains from one sample sequenced in a study of blood T cell repertoires in COVID-19. Assay: immunoSEQ multiplex PCR; the TCRdb copy retains only in-frame clones and omits some. Among about 130,000 clones listed, approximately 74% were seen once. Sequences were obtained from peripheral blood. These receptors were obtained from a man aged 55 to 70 with acute or convalescent COVID-19.

V and J are TRBV24-1 and TRBJ1-6; 12 bases are a match to TRBD1. The CDR3 spans 19 residues. The ends lost 3 bases at V and 7 bases at J; junction bases unmatched: 12. Per germline, CDR1 KGHDR and CDR2 SFDVKD. CDR3 DNA sequence: TGTGCCACCAGTGATCGGGACAGGGGGCCCATCTCCCACAATTCACCCCTCCACTTT. Encoded protein: CATSDRDRGPISHNSPLHF.

The chain has TRBV12-3 or TRBV12-4 and TRBJ1-2, with D possibly TRBD1 on 5 matching bases. The CDR3 is 13 residues long. V was pared by 3 bases and J by 4 bases, with 9 bases between. Here the CDR3 DNA reads TGTGCCAGCAGTTTGGGCAGGGTCTATGGCTACACCTTC. It encodes CASSLGRVYGYTF.

This chain links TRBV30 with TRBJ1-2; the D gene is possibly TRBD1 (5 bases). Between the trimmed V and J ends, which lost 2 bases and 7 bases, there was a span of 14 bases. The germline gives CDR1 GTSNPN, CDR2 SVGIG (reference sequence). CDR3 length equals 13 residues. CDR3 region: CAWSKGAIAGYTF. In DNA form, the CDR3 reads TGTGCCTGGAGTAAAGGGGCGATAGCTGGCTACACCTTC.

J is TRBJ1-1 and V is TRBV6-5; 10 bases align to TRBD1. The junction had 7 bases not matched to a gene; V was cut back by 4 bases and J by 5 bases. This CDR3 is 15 amino acids long. From germline, CDR1 is MNHEY and CDR2 SVGAGI. CDR3 amino acids: CASSSPGTGETEAFF. The DNA of the CDR3 is TGTGCCAGCAGTTCTCCCGGGACAGGGGAAACTGAAGCTTTCTTT.

A word on this clone: The sample holds other DNA sequences that translate to the same CDR3. The chain carries TRBV29-1 and TRBJ2-7; D may be TRBD1 (6 bases). Germline V CDR1 and CDR2: SQVTM, ANQGSEA. This CDR3 contains 11 residues. V lost 4 bases, J lost 4 bases, and 8 bases lay in between. Written as DNA, the CDR3 is TGCAGCGTTGCCAGGGGTTACGAGCAGTACTTC. This codes for CSVARGYEQYF.

The chain uses TRBV6-5 and TRBJ1-2; 10 bases are shared with TRBD1. CDR1 is MNHEY and CDR2 is SVGAGI in the germline V gene. CDR3 length equals 14 residues. The J segment lost 8 bases and the V segment lost 6 bases, leaving 9 bases of the junction unmatched. This CDR3 reads CASSWDRGEGGYTF. CDR3 in DNA: TGTGCCAGCAGCTGGGACAGGGGCGAGGGCGGCTACACCTTC.

This chain connects TRBV27 to TRBJ1-1; perhaps TRBD1 as D (5 bases). Looked up from germline, CDR1 is MNHEY and CDR2 is SMNVEV (reference sequence). Trimming took off 6 bases at V and 0 bases at J, with 8 bases between the two ends. CDR3 length: 13 residues. In DNA, the CDR3 is TGTGCCAGCAGGCAGACAGTGAACACTGAAGCTTTCTTT. Its translation is CASRQTVNTEAFF.

J is TRBJ1-5 and V is TRBV30; no reliable D call. CDR1 and CDR2 from the germline V gene are GTSNPN and SVGIG (reference sequence). V lost 1 base and J 0 bases, leaving 7 bases between the germline ends. This CDR3 is 14 amino acids long. In nucleotides, the CDR3 is TGTGCCTGGAGTGCCGTAAATAGCAATCAGCCCCAGCATTTT. This codes for CAWSAVNSNQPQHF.

The V call is TRBV29-1, the J call TRBJ1-1, with unresolved D. The CDR3 consists of 12 residues. CDR1 and CDR2 (germline): SQVTM, ANQGSEA. The V end lost 3 bases, the J end lost 1 base, and 6 bases lay between the germline ends. CDR3: CSVEAGNTEAFF. DNA for the CDR3: TGCAGCGTTGAGGCAGGGAACACTGAAGCTTTCTTT.

A single count supports this clone. The sample has other DNA sequences that encode this CDR3 too. The gene calls are TRBV5-1 and TRBJ1-2; 8 nucleotides align to TRBD1. After removal of 0 bases from V and 7 bases from J, the junction contained 8 bases not matched to a gene. This CDR3 has 15 amino acids. Germline V gene data show CDR1 as SGHRS and CDR2 as YFSETQ. The CDR3 protein is CASSLAQGARGGYTF. The CDR3 DNA sequence: TGCGCCAGCAGCTTGGCTCAGGGGGCGCGCGGTGGCTACACCTTC.

This clone was detected ten times or more. CDR3 loop: CASSQEGAQGDTEAFF. The DNA for the CDR3 is TGCGCCAGCAGCCAAGAAGGGGCCCAGGGGGACACTGAAGCTTTCTTT. The rearrangement uses TRBV4-1 and TRBJ1-1, with 7 bases aligning to TRBD1. Trimming cost V 0 bases and J 3 bases; bases outside gene matches: 7. The CDR3 covers 16 residues. The V gene's germline CDR1 is MGHRA and CDR2 YSYEKL.

This chain connects TRBV7-2 to TRBJ2-5; TRBD1 is a possible D gene (6 bases). The germline V gene encodes CDR1 SGHTA and CDR2 FQGNSA. The V end was cut by 3 bases, the J end by 5 bases, with 16 bases between. The CDR3 runs to 15 residues. The CDR3 spells CASSFGGDVTETQYF. Here the CDR3 DNA reads TGTGCCAGCAGCTTTGGGGGCGATGTAACTGAGACCCAGTACTTC.

This rearrangement joins TRBV2 to TRBJ2-3, with 9 positions matching TRBD2. V trimming: 9 bases; J trimming: 0 bases; junction bases outside the gene matches: 1. This CDR3 region has 13 residues. The V gene's germline CDR1 is SNHLY and CDR2 FYNNEI. The CDR3 region has the DNA TGTGCCAGTAGCGGGGGTAGCACAGATACGCAGTATTTT. Translation: CASSGGSTDTQYF.

V is TRBV2 and J is TRBJ2-6; D is possibly TRBD2 (5 bases). Per the germline V gene, CDR1 is SNHLY and CDR2 is FYNNEI. This CDR3 contains 14 residues. The ends were cut back, 10 bases at V and 3 bases at J, with 13 bases in the middle. For the CDR3, the DNA is TGTGCCATCGGCCGGGGTGGTGGGGCCAACGTCCTGACTTTC. Translating gives CAIGRGGGANVLTF.

The chain couples TRBV6-5 to TRBJ1-6, with a weak D call TRBD1 (6 bases). The ends were cut back, 8 bases at V and 7 bases at J, with 18 bases in the middle. Per germline, CDR1 MNHEY and CDR2 SVGAGI. The CDR3 contains 15 residues. Here the CDR3 reads CASLPPPGQNSPLHF. DNA for the CDR3: TGTGCCAGCTTACCTCCCCCGGGACAAAATTCACCCCTCCACTTT.

The gene calls are TRBV19 and TRBJ2-7, with TRBD2 matching over 10 bases. CDR3 length: 15 residues. Germline CDR1 LNHDA, CDR2 SQIVND (reference sequence). V shed 7 bases and J 4 bases; nucleotides not matched to a gene: 10. The CDR3 region is CASTYKSLAGYEQYF. The CDR3 coding sequence is TGTGCCAGTACTTACAAGTCACTAGCGGGGTACGAGCAGTACTTC.

J is TRBJ1-3 and V is TRBV6-5; D is unclear. There are 15 residues in the CDR3. V gave up 5 bases and J gave up 9 bases, with 20 bases separating them. Germline CDR1 reads MNHEY; CDR2 reads SVGAGI. The CDR3 reads CASSPLIGRVSTIYF. CDR3 bases: TGTGCCAGCAGTCCGCTCATCGGTCGGGTATCCACCATATATTTT.

The chain combines TRBV5-1 with TRBJ2-7, with D possibly matching TRBD1 (5 bases). Germline V gene data show CDR1 as SGHRS and CDR2 as YFSETQ. V shed 9 bases and J shed 3 bases, with 19 bases lying between them. The CDR3 consists of 14 residues. The CDR3 protein is CAIPTSGNNYEQYF. DNA for the CDR3: TGCGCCATCCCAACGTCAGGGAACAACTACGAGCAGTACTTC.

The chain combines TRBV10-3 with TRBJ1-2, with TRBD1 as a possible D gene (5 bases). CDR3 length: 13 residues. The V and J ends lost 8 bases and 4 bases respectively, with 14 bases between them. Germline V gives CDR1 ENHRY, CDR2 SYGVKD. CDR3 nucleotide sequence: TGTGCCATCGGTCACGGGGGGATCTATGGCTACACCTTC. As protein: CAIGHGGIYGYTF.

The rearrangement links TRBV7-9 to TRBJ1-2; the D gene is possibly TRBD1 (6 bases). The germline V gene encodes CDR1 SEHNR and CDR2 FQNEAQ (reference sequence). Trimming left V 1 base short and J 3 bases short, with 6 bases between. This CDR3 has 13 residues. The CDR3 is CASSLGQDYGYTF. The CDR3 nucleotides read TGTGCCAGCAGCTTAGGACAGGACTATGGCTACACCTTC.

This chain links TRBV19 with TRBJ1-1, with TRBD1 matching over 9 bases. The V segment lost 8 bases and the J segment 6 bases; nucleotides outside the gene matches: 10. The V gene's germline CDR1 is LNHDA and CDR2 SQIVND (reference sequence). The CDR3 covers 14 residues. The CDR3 coding sequence is TGTGCCAGTGTCCGGGACAGGGTCATTGCTGAAGCTTTCTTT. It encodes CASVRDRVIAEAFF.

V usage is TRBV19 and J usage is TRBJ1-4; the D gene is possibly TRBD1 (6 bases). V was clipped by 5 bases and J by 0 bases, with 19 bases between them. Germline loops: CDR1 LNHDA, CDR2 SQIVND (reference sequence). The CDR3 runs to 18 residues. The CDR3 reads CASSSIQGKWATNEKLFF. CDR3 sequence (DNA): TGTGCCAGTAGTTCGATCCAGGGGAAATGGGCAACTAATGAAAAACTGTTTTTT.

The gene calls are TRBV10-3 and TRBJ2-3, with TRBD2 matching over 12 bases. J lost 2 bases, V lost 10 bases, and 7 bases had no gene match. The CDR3 runs 15 residues. Germline CDR1 ENHRY, CDR2 SYGVKD. The CDR3 DNA reads as TGTGCCACAATGACTAGCGGGGGATTCACAGATACGCAGTATTTT. As protein: CATMTSGGFTDTQYF.

The chain links TRBV6-6 to TRBJ1-6; 9 nucleotides agree with TRBD1. The V segment lost 6 bases and the J segment 9 bases; nucleotides outside the gene matches: 6. There are 14 residues in the CDR3. CDR1 is MNHNY, CDR2 SVGAGI, per germline (reference sequence). CDR3 amino acids: CASRPGQGLSPLHF. The CDR3 DNA reads as TGTGCCAGCAGGCCCGGACAGGGGCTTTCACCCCTCCACTTT.

The CDR3 DNA sequence: TGTGCCAGCTGGACACCCGGGACTCCACCCTACGAGCAGTACTTC. Its translation: CASWTPGTPPYEQYF. The V call is TRBV27, the J call TRBJ2-7; a possible D gene is TRBD2 (6 bases). The V and J ends lost 8 bases and 2 bases respectively, with 19 bases between them. Germline V gene lookup returns CDR1 MNHEY and CDR2 SMNVEV (reference sequence). This CDR3 is 15 amino acids long.

The chain carries TRBV5-6 and TRBJ1-2; D might be TRBD1 (5 bases). Trimming left V 0 bases short and J 4 bases short, with 10 bases between. The germline V gene has CDR1 SGHDT and CDR2 YYEEEE. This CDR3 region has 14 residues. CDR3: CASSLGPRAYGYTF. CDR3 bases: TGTGCCAGCAGCTTGGGACCCAGGGCCTATGGCTACACCTTC.

The chain joins TRBV24-1 to TRBJ2-2; the D gene is possibly TRBD1 (6 bases). The V end lost 6 bases, the J end lost 6 bases, and 13 bases lay between the germline ends. The CDR3 contains 14 residues. Germline CDR1 and CDR2: KGHDR and SFDVKD. CDR3 residues: CATSNWGRAGELFF. The CDR3 nucleotides are TGTGCCACCAGTAACTGGGGGCGGGCCGGGGAGCTGTTTTTT.

This clone was counted a few times. The J gene is TRBJ1-5, the V gene TRBV19, with TRBD1 matching 8 bases. V was pared by 4 bases and J by 3 bases, with 5 bases of the junction left unmatched. CDR1 and CDR2 (germline): LNHDA, SQIVND (reference sequence). The CDR3 totals 15 residues. The CDR3 coding sequence is TGTGCCAGTAGTAAAGGACAGGGCCTCAATCAGCCCCAGCATTTT. This codes for CASSKGQGLNQPQHF.

V is TRBV11-2 and J is TRBJ2-1, with 8 bases identical to TRBD2. After removal of 3 bases from V and 0 bases from J, the junction contained 7 bases not matched to a gene. The CDR3 sequence is 17 residues long. Germline V CDR1 and CDR2: SGHAT, FQNNGV. The CDR3 is CASSLAGGQTSYNEQFF. The CDR3 bases are TGTGCCAGCAGCTTGGCGGGGGGCCAAACCTCCTACAATGAGCAGTTCTTC. Full variable domain (missing parts from reference TRBV11-2 and TRBJ2-1): EAGVAQSPRYKIIEKRQSVAFWCNPISGHATLYWYQQILGQGPKLLIQFQNNGVVDDSQLPKDRFSAERLKGVDSTLKIQPAKLEDSAVYLCASSLAGGQTSYNEQFFGPGTRLTVL.